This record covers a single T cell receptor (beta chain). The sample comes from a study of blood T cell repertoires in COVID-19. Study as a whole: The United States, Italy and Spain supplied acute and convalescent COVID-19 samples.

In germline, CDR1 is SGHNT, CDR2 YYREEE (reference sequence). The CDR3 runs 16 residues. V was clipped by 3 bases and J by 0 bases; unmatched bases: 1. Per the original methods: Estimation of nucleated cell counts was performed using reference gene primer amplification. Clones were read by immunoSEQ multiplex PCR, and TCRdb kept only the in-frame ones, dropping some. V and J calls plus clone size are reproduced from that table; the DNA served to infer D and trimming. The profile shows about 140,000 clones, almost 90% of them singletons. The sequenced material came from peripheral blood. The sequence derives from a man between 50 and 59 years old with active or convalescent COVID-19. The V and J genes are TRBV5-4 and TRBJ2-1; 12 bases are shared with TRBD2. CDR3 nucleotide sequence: TGTGCCAGCAGCTCGACTAGCGGGGGCTCCTACAATGAGCAGTTCTTC. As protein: CASSSTSGGSYNEQFF.